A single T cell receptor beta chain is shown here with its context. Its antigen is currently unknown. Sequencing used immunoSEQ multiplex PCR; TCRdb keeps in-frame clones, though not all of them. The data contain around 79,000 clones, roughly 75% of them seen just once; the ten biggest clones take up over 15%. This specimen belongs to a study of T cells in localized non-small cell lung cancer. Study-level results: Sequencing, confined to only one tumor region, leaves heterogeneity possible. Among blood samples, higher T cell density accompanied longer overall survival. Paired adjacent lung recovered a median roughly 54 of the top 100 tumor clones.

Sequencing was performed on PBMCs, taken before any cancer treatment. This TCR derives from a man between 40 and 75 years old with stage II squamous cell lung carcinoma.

CDR3 nucleotides: TGTGCCACGGGAGGGGAATATAGCAATCAGCCCCAGCATTTT. Protein: CATGGEYSNQPQHF. The chain employs TRBV10-3 and TRBJ1-5; a possible D gene is TRBD1 (5 bases). Germline-derived CDR1 and CDR2 are ENHRY and SYGVKD. V lost 10 bases and J 0 bases, leaving 13 bases between the germline ends. The CDR3 sequence is 14 residues long.